The 28 T cell receptor beta chains presented below share a single source sample, sequenced in a study of neoadjuvant nivolumab and ipilimumab in lung cancer (dated by TCRdb to the early 2020s). The library was made by the immunoSEQ multiplex PCR assay. Not all clones reach the TCRdb copy of this immuneACCESS table, which keeps in-frame sequences only. Checked studies attribute under half of the gap to unresolved V genes and leave the rest unexplained. This sample lists over 25,000 clones; 60% to 85% were detected once. The top ten clonotypes cover around a sixth of the sample. The sample's time point label, decoded: at surgical resection after neoadjuvant nivolumab +/- ipilimumab. The source material was tumor tissue, sampled after neoadjuvant nivolumab, alone or with ipilimumab, at or shortly before surgery. Every receptor here comes from an adult with non-small cell lung cancer.

This chain joins TRBV6-1 and TRBJ1-5; 9 bases align to TRBD1. With 6 bases clipped from V and 5 bases from J, the junction kept 8 bases outside the gene matches. This CDR3 comprises 15 residues. Germline lookup yields CDR1 MNHNS and CDR2 SASEGT. CDR3 nucleotides: TGTGCCAGCAGGAACCGGGACAGGGACTATCAGCCCCAGCATTTT. Amino acid sequence: CASRNRDRDYQPQHF.

The chain combines TRBV18 with TRBJ2-1, with TRBD2 matching 14 bases. The J segment lost 6 bases and the V segment lost 1 base, leaving 2 bases of the junction unmatched. Per germline, CDR1 KGHSH and CDR2 LQKENI. The CDR3 runs 16 residues. The CDR3 nucleotides read TGTGCCAGCTCACCACTCGGGACTAGCGGGGGCAATGAGCAGTTCTTC. Translation: CASSPLGTSGGNEQFF.

V is TRBV7-9 and J is TRBJ1-6; D gene ambiguous. The germline CDR1 and CDR2 sequences are SEHNR and FQNEAQ (reference sequence). CDR3 length: 14 amino acids. Trimming pared 11 bases from V and 7 bases from J, leaving 18 bases between. CDR3 nucleotide sequence: TGTGCCGTCAAGACGGGTTCGTGGAATTCACCCCTCCACTTT. Residues: CAVKTGSWNSPLHF.

The J gene is TRBJ1-6, the V gene TRBV30, with D unclear. V was clipped by 0 bases and J by 6 bases, with 6 bases between them. The CDR3 has 13 amino acids. The V gene's germline CDR1 is GTSNPN and CDR2 SVGIG (reference sequence). The CDR3 here is CAWSVTGNSPLHF. CDR3 sequence (DNA): TGTGCCTGGAGTGTAACGGGTAATTCACCCCTCCACTTT.

This clone was detected a few times. This chain joins TRBV5-4 and TRBJ2-6, with unresolved D. Deletions cut 2 bases from V and 0 bases from J, with 6 bases between. Germline V gene lookup returns CDR1 SGHNT and CDR2 YYREEE (reference sequence). The CDR3 contains 15 residues. The chain's CDR3 is CASSFPISGANVLTF. The CDR3 DNA follows: TGTGCCAGCAGCTTCCCGATCTCTGGGGCCAACGTCCTGACTTTC.

V and J are TRBV5-4 and TRBJ2-3, with D perhaps TRBD1 or TRBD2 (5 bases each). CDR1 and CDR2 from the germline V gene are SGHNT and YYREEE (reference sequence). The CDR3 spans 17 residues. V was shortened by 4 bases and J by 5 bases, with 23 bases between the two germline ends. The CDR3 region is CASSREGQEPLLDTQYF. Here the CDR3 DNA reads TGTGCCAGCAGCCGTGAGGGGCAGGAACCACTTTTAGATACGCAGTATTTT.

This chain uses TRBV18 with TRBJ2-7, with TRBD1 as a possible D gene (7 bases). V lost 2 bases, J lost 8 bases, and 19 bases lay in between. The CDR3 sequence is 15 residues long. CDR1 and CDR2 from the germline V gene are KGHSH and LQKENI. CDR3 sequence (DNA): TGTGCCAGCTCACCAGCTGGTCAGGGGGGCTTGCAGCAGTACTTC. It is translated as CASSPAGQGGLQQYF.

This chain connects TRBV6-5 to TRBJ2-7, with 10 bases lining up with TRBD2. Trimming removed 2 bases from V and 4 bases from J; junction bases left unmatched: 8. This CDR3 has 16 amino acids. The germline V gene encodes CDR1 MNHEY and CDR2 SVGAGI. The CDR3 nucleotides are TGTGCCAGCAGTTACGGGGGTAGCGGGGGGTTTTACGAGCAGTACTTC. Translating it yields CASSYGGSGGFYEQYF.

This chain links TRBV25-1 with TRBJ2-1, with TRBD2 matching over 12 bases. Germline V lookup: CDR1 MGHDK, CDR2 SYGVNS. This CDR3 comprises 14 residues. The V gene end was trimmed by 6 bases and the J gene end by 5 bases; junction bases not matched to a gene: 2. CDR3 region: CASRRTSGNNEQFF. In DNA form, the CDR3 reads TGTGCCAGCAGAAGGACTAGCGGGAACAATGAGCAGTTCTTC.

The chain couples TRBV15 to TRBJ2-5, with D perhaps TRBD1 or TRBD2 (5 bases each). Germline V gene sequence: CDR1 LNHNV, CDR2 YYDKDF (reference sequence). V lost 1 base to trimming and J lost 5 bases, with 11 bases between them. This CDR3 region has 14 residues. CDR3 sequence: CATSRGGNRETQYF. DNA of the CDR3: TGTGCCACCAGCAGAGGGGGGAACAGGGAGACCCAGTACTTC.

The gene calls are TRBV6-5 and TRBJ1-2; the D gene is possibly TRBD1 (5 bases). The CDR3 is made up of 14 amino acids. V was cut by 0 bases and J by 6 bases, with 11 bases left in between. The germline V gene encodes CDR1 MNHEY and CDR2 SVGAGI. The CDR3 here is CASSYSWGGDGYTF. CDR3 coding DNA: TGTGCCAGCAGTTACTCGTGGGGGGGTGATGGCTACACCTTC.

A note on this clone: The sample holds other DNA sequences that translate to the same CDR3. V and J are TRBV7-9 and TRBJ1-1; maybe TRBD1 (5 bases). The CDR3 runs to 12 residues. The V and J ends lost 3 bases and 3 bases respectively, with 5 bases between them. CDR1 is SEHNR, CDR2 FQNEAQ, per germline (reference sequence). CDR3 nucleotide sequence: TGTGCCAGCAGCTTCAGGGACACTGAAGCTTTCTTT. Its protein product is CASSFRDTEAFF.

This chain uses TRBV5-1 with TRBJ2-6; tentatively, D is TRBD2 (6 bases). The CDR3 is 17 amino acids. Trimming stripped 0 bases from V and 1 base from J, with 11 bases between. From germline, CDR1 is SGHRS and CDR2 YFSETQ. In nucleotides, the CDR3 is TGCGCCAGCAGCTTGGCCGAAGGAGGGTCTGGGGCCAACGTCCTGACTTTC. This sequence encodes CASSLAEGGSGANVLTF.

The chain combines TRBV10-3 with TRBJ2-5; tentative D call: TRBD1 (5 bases). V was trimmed by 9 bases and J by 12 bases, leaving 17 bases between them. Germline V lookup: CDR1 ENHRY, CDR2 SYGVKD. The CDR3 is made up of 11 amino acids. The CDR3 protein is CAMSRPWGEYF. CDR3 in DNA: TGTGCCATGAGTCGCCCCTGGGGCGAGTACTTC.

V usage is TRBV27 and J usage is TRBJ2-3, with no clear D. The V end lost 10 bases, the J end lost 0 bases, and 11 bases lay between the germline ends. The length of the CDR3 is 13 residues. The germline CDR1 and CDR2 sequences are MNHEY and SMNVEV (reference sequence). CDR3 residues: CATRVSSTDTQYF. DNA of the CDR3: TGTGCCACCCGGGTTTCTAGCACAGATACGCAGTATTTT.

The rearrangement uses TRBV5-6 and TRBJ2-6, with a tentative D call TRBD1 (5 bases). There are 17 residues in the CDR3. Trimming removed 5 bases at V and 4 bases at J, with 19 bases between. Germline V lookup: CDR1 SGHDT, CDR2 YYEEEE. For the CDR3, the DNA is TGTGCCAGCAGTAAGTCGGGCAGGGTGGGGGGGGCCAACGTCCTGACTTTC. This gives the protein CASSKSGRVGGANVLTF. The full variable domain, with the rest looked up from reference TRBV5-6 and TRBJ2-6, is DAGVTQSPTHLIKTRGQQVTLRCSPKSGHDTVSWYQQALGQGPQFIFQYYEEEERQRGNFPDRFSGHQFPNYSSELNVNALLLGDSALYLCASSKSGRVGGANVLTFGAGSRLTVL.

There are a few counts of this clone. The DNA of the CDR3 is TGTGCCAGCTCACCCCAGCCGACAGGGTCCACTGAAGCTTTCTTT. Its protein product is CASSPQPTGSTEAFF. The chain links TRBV18 to TRBJ1-1, with 7 bases fitting TRBD1. Germline CDR1 reads KGHSH; CDR2 reads LQKENI. This CDR3 contains 15 residues. J gave up 4 bases and V 3 bases, and 8 bases lay outside the gene matches.

This clone was counted between two and nine times. V gene TRBV18 combines with J gene TRBJ1-1; unclear D gene. V lost 1 base and J 3 bases, leaving 12 bases between the germline ends. Per germline, CDR1 KGHSH and CDR2 LQKENI. There are 15 residues in the CDR3. CDR3 residues: CASSPRRTWDTEAFF. CDR3 sequence (DNA): TGTGCCAGCTCACCACGGCGGACGTGGGACACTGAAGCTTTCTTT.

This clone was counted a few times. This chain links TRBV6-1 with TRBJ1-1, with D hard to call. Germline assignment: CDR1 MNHNS and CDR2 SASEGT. The CDR3 covers 13 residues. The V end lost 8 bases, the J end lost 3 bases, and 13 bases lay between the germline ends. CDR3 sequence: CASEMRVDTEAFF. The CDR3 bases are TGTGCCAGCGAAATGAGGGTAGACACTGAAGCTTTCTTT.

The chain is built from TRBV10-2 and TRBJ2-3, with D unresolved. The CDR3 contains 13 residues. V dropped 4 bases and J dropped 1 base, with 6 bases sitting between them. Germline V gives CDR1 WSHSY, CDR2 SAAADI. The DNA for the CDR3 is TGCGCCAGCAGTGTTAGGGGCACAGATACGCAGTATTTT. Translated: CASSVRGTDTQYF.

The CDR3 DNA reads TGTGCCAGCAGTCGAGACCTCTACTATGGCTACACCTTC. Encoded protein: CASSRDLYYGYTF. The chain has TRBV25-1 and TRBJ1-2, with D uncertain. Germline CDR1 MGHDK, CDR2 SYGVNS. The CDR3 loop spans 13 amino acids. Trimming removed 5 bases from V and 3 bases from J, with 10 bases in between.

The chain couples TRBV29-1 to TRBJ1-1, with D perhaps TRBD1 (5 bases). Per the germline V gene, CDR1 is SQVTM and CDR2 is ANQGSEA. V dropped 4 bases and J dropped 5 bases, with 17 bases sitting between them. This CDR3 region has 14 residues. The CDR3 loop reads CSVALQGRETEAFF. CDR3 nucleotides: TGCAGCGTTGCTTTGCAGGGAAGAGAAACTGAAGCTTTCTTT. Using reference TRBV29-1 and TRBJ1-1 for the parts outside the CDR3, the full variable domain is SAVISQKPSRDICQRGTSLTIQCQVDSQVTMMFWYRQQPGQSLTLIATANQGSEATYESGFVIDKFPISRPNLTFSTLTVSNMSPEDSSIYLCSVALQGRETEAFFGQGTRLTVV.

The chain recombines TRBV5-4 with TRBJ2-5; tentative D call: TRBD2 (6 bases). The CDR3 has 14 residues. Germline CDR1 and CDR2: SGHNT and YYREEE (reference sequence). The V gene lost 2 bases and the J gene lost 1 base, with 9 bases spanning the gap. The CDR3: CASSFGGSQETQYF. For the CDR3, the DNA is TGTGCCAGCAGCTTTGGGGGGTCCCAAGAGACCCAGTACTTC.

This chain uses TRBV5-1 with TRBJ1-2; tentatively, D is TRBD1 (5 bases). V dropped 0 bases and J dropped 7 bases, with 13 bases sitting between them. This CDR3 contains 14 residues. CDR1 SGHRS and CDR2 YFSETQ come from the germline V gene. Here the CDR3 reads CASSLDPGVFGYTF. In DNA, the CDR3 is TGCGCCAGCAGCTTGGACCCGGGGGTGTTTGGCTACACCTTC.

The chain joins TRBV18 to TRBJ2-1, with TRBD2 matching 8 bases. The length of the CDR3 is 17 residues. Germline CDR1 reads KGHSH; CDR2 reads LQKENI. The V gene end was trimmed by 0 bases and the J gene end by 5 bases; junction bases not matched to a gene: 9. CDR3 in DNA: TGTGCCAGCTCACCACCGCGGTCTAGCGGGCCAGACAATGAGCAGTTCTTC. This codes for CASSPPRSSGPDNEQFF.

This clone was observed a few times. The rearrangement uses TRBV11-2 and TRBJ2-3, with a possible D match to TRBD2 (6 bases). V was trimmed by 5 bases and J by 3 bases, leaving 15 bases between them. CDR1 is SGHAT, CDR2 FQNNGV, per germline. The CDR3 has 15 residues. CDR3 bases: TGTGCCAGCAGCCAGGCCGGGACTGGTACAGATACGCAGTATTTT. It codes for CASSQAGTGTDTQYF.

This clone was seen a handful of times. This CDR3 is CASRFEKNTEAFF. The CDR3 nucleotides read TGTGCCAGCCGTTTCGAGAAGAACACTGAAGCTTTCTTT. The chain employs TRBV6-1 and TRBJ1-1; no reliable D call. The V end lost 8 bases, the J end lost 1 base, and 11 bases lay between the germline ends. The length of the CDR3 is 13 residues. CDR1 is MNHNS and CDR2 is SASEGT in the germline V gene.

The chain joins TRBV7-9 to TRBJ2-5; a possible D gene is TRBD2 (5 bases). The CDR3 sequence is 13 residues long. Trimming removed 3 bases at V and 4 bases at J, with 9 bases between. Germline V gene data show CDR1 as SEHNR and CDR2 as FQNEAQ (reference sequence). The CDR3 DNA is TGTGCCAGCAGCTTGGACGGGGTAGAGACCCAGTACTTC. Its protein is CASSLDGVETQYF.